The 25 T cell receptor beta chains below come from one sample, sequenced in a study of shared clonotypes between healthy human individuals. This table comes from immunoSEQ multiplex PCR, and its TCRdb copy is limited to in-frame clones, with some not included. The data contain under 600,000 clones, more than 95% of them seen just once; the ten biggest clones take up nearly 0.065%. The specimen sequenced was naive CD4+ T cells sorted from blood. Subset specified: CD45RA+ positively selected. The source is a woman aged 30 to 39 in good health.

The CDR3 reads CASSRRDGIGEQYF. The CDR3 region has the DNA TGTGCCAGTAGTAGAAGAGACGGAATTGGAGAACAGTACTTC. V usage is TRBV19 and J usage is TRBJ2-7; unclear D gene. Germline CDR1 reads LNHDA; CDR2 reads SQIVND (reference sequence). The CDR3 spans 14 residues. Between the trimmed V and J ends, which lost 4 bases and 10 bases, there was a span of 20 bases.

The V and J genes are TRBV6-5 and TRBJ1-1, with D perhaps matching TRBD1 (5 bases). The CDR3 runs to 14 residues. CDR1 and CDR2 (germline): MNHEY, SVGAGI. The V end lost 4 bases, the J end lost 11 bases, and 20 bases lay between the germline ends. DNA for the CDR3: TGTGCCAGCAGTTCCGGGGCCATCAAGCGGTGGGCTTTCTTT. Its translation is CASSSGAIKRWAFF.

The chain has TRBV18 and TRBJ2-3; TRBD2 matches 9 bases. CDR3 length: 15 amino acids. Losses at the gene ends were 3 bases for V and 4 bases for J; bases not matched to a gene: 5. Germline-derived CDR1 and CDR2 are KGHSH and LQKENI. As DNA, the CDR3 is TGTGCCAGCTCACCGGCGAGCGGGAGGCCAGATACGCAGTATTTT. Protein: CASSPASGRPDTQYF. Drawing the rest from reference TRBV18 and TRBJ2-3, the complete variable domain is NAGVMQNPRHLVRRRGQEARLRCSPMKGHSHVYWYRQLPEEGLKFMVYLQKENIIDESGMPKERFSAEFPKEGPSILRIQQVVRGDSAAYFCASSPASGRPDTQYFGPGTRLTVL.

The rearrangement uses TRBV5-4 and TRBJ2-5; maybe TRBD1 (5 bases). CDR3 length: 13 residues. The germline V and J ends were trimmed by 0 bases and 13 bases, with 16 bases remaining between them. Germline V gene sequence: CDR1 SGHNT, CDR2 YYREEE (reference sequence). The CDR3 loop is CASSLGPLDSRYF. The CDR3 DNA reads TGTGCCAGCAGCTTGGGGCCCCTAGACAGCAGGTACTTC.

The V and J genes are TRBV20-1 and TRBJ2-7, with D unresolved. Trimming left V 4 bases short and J 5 bases short, with 6 bases between. The CDR3 length is 10 residues. From germline, CDR1 is DFQATT and CDR2 SNEGSKA (reference sequence). The CDR3 here is CSATNDEQYF. DNA of the CDR3: TGCAGTGCTACCAATGACGAGCAGTACTTC.

This clone was observed a single time. This rearrangement joins TRBV7-2 to TRBJ2-7, with D possibly being TRBD1 or TRBD2 (5 bases each). V lost 5 bases to trimming and J lost 3 bases, with 14 bases between them. The length of the CDR3 is 14 residues. The germline CDR1 and CDR2 sequences are SGHTA and FQGNSA. The CDR3 region is CASSRRDGLYEQYF. The DNA of the CDR3 is TGTGCCAGCAGCCGCCGGGACGGCCTCTACGAGCAGTACTTC.

The rearrangement links TRBV5-8 to TRBJ2-7; D is possibly TRBD1 (6 bases). V gave up 0 bases and J gave up 2 bases, with 15 bases separating them. The CDR3 has 16 amino acids. Germline loops: CDR1 SGHTS, CDR2 YDEGEE. The CDR3 here is CASSLAGANRPYEQYF. CDR3 nucleotide sequence: TGTGCCAGCAGCTTGGCAGGGGCCAACCGTCCCTACGAGCAGTACTTC.

The V gene is TRBV7-8, the J gene TRBJ2-7; the D gene is possibly TRBD2 (5 bases). The V gene's germline CDR1 is SGHVS and CDR2 FQNEAQ. The CDR3 consists of 16 residues. V lost 5 bases, J lost 2 bases, and 19 bases lay in between. The CDR3 region has the DNA TGTGCCAGCAGCCCCCCATCGGCCGGGGTCCCCTACGAGCAGTACTTC. It translates to CASSPPSAGVPYEQYF.

CDR3 amino acids: CASSKTDGGNQPQHF. CDR3 nucleotides: TGTGCCAGTAGTAAGACCGACGGGGGCAATCAGCCCCAGCATTTT. This chain joins TRBV19 and TRBJ1-5; D remains ambiguous. There are 15 residues in the CDR3. Trimming took 4 bases from V and 2 from J, leaving 12 bases between them. CDR1 and CDR2 from the germline V gene are LNHDA and SQIVND (reference sequence).

The CDR3 DNA follows: TGTGCCAGCAGCTTAGCTGGAGAATATTATGGCTACACCTTC. Protein: CASSLAGEYYGYTF. V is TRBV11-2 and J is TRBJ1-2; D not certain. Looked up from germline, CDR1 is SGHAT and CDR2 is FQNNGV. The length of the CDR3 is 14 residues. V shed 1 base and J shed 5 bases, with 11 bases lying between them.

This chain connects TRBV7-9 to TRBJ1-2, with D unresolved. V was trimmed by 1 base and J by 7 bases, leaving 7 bases between them. This CDR3 has 12 residues. The germline V gene has CDR1 SEHNR and CDR2 FQNEAQ (reference sequence). In DNA form, the CDR3 reads TGTGCCAGCAGCTTAGAGGAGGGTGGCTACACCTTC. Protein: CASSLEEGGYTF.

This chain connects TRBV5-8 to TRBJ1-1, with D perhaps TRBD1 (5 bases). V was shortened by 0 bases and J by 6 bases, with 15 bases between the two germline ends. Looked up from germline, CDR1 is SGHTS and CDR2 is YDEGEE. The CDR3 runs to 15 residues. Here the CDR3 DNA reads TGTGCCAGCAGCTTGGAAATGAGGGGAGGGGCTGAAGCTTTCTTT. Protein: CASSLEMRGGAEAFF. The full variable domain, rest sourced from reference TRBV5-8 and TRBJ1-1, is EAGVTQSPTHLIKTRGQQATLRCSPISGHTSVYWYQQALGLGLQFLLWYDEGEERNRGNFPPRFSGRQFPNYSSELNVNALELEDSALYLCASSLEMRGGAEAFFGQGTRLTVV.

The CDR3 DNA reads TGTGCCAGCTCAAGGGGCGGGGAGCTGTTTTTT. Its translation: CASSRGGELFF. The chain uses TRBV7-3 and TRBJ2-2, with D possibly TRBD1 on 5 matching bases. Trimming removed 8 bases from V and 7 bases from J, with 8 bases in between. CDR3 size: 11 residues. Germline V lookup: CDR1 SGHTA, CDR2 FQGTGA.

V usage is TRBV19 and J usage is TRBJ1-4; D gene uncertain. Between the trimmed V and J ends, which lost 6 bases and 0 bases, there was a span of 11 bases. Germline loops: CDR1 LNHDA, CDR2 SQIVND (reference sequence). The CDR3 has 15 residues. As DNA, the CDR3 is TGTGCCAGTAGCGCCGCGGCTGCAACTAATGAAAAACTGTTTTTT. Amino acids: CASSAAAATNEKLFF.

The gene calls are TRBV30 and TRBJ2-3; TRBD2 matches at 7 bases. Losses at the gene ends were 4 bases for V and 4 bases for J; bases not matched to a gene: 5. CDR3 length equals 13 residues. The germline V gene has CDR1 GTSNPN and CDR2 SVGIG (reference sequence). The CDR3 coding sequence is TGTGCCTGGATTGGGGGAGGGCCAGATACGCAGTATTTT. This gives the protein CAWIGGGPDTQYF. Full variable domain (rest looked up from reference TRBV30 and TRBJ2-3): SQTIHQWPATLVQPVGSPLSLECTVEGTSNPNLYWYRQAAGRGLQLLFYSVGIGQISSEVPQNLSASRPQDRQFILSSKKLLLSDSGFYLCAWIGGGPDTQYFGPGTRLTVL.

This clone was observed a single time. The rearrangement uses TRBV5-1 and TRBJ2-1; D is possibly TRBD1 (5 bases). There are 15 residues in the CDR3. Germline CDR1 and CDR2: SGHRS and YFSETQ. V lost 2 bases, J lost 8 bases, and 17 bases lay in between. The chain's CDR3 is CASSLTGFPIDEQFF. CDR3 coding DNA: TGCGCCAGCAGCTTAACAGGCTTCCCCATCGATGAGCAGTTCTTC. Full variable domain (outside the CDR3, taken from reference TRBV5-1 and TRBJ2-1): KAGVTQTPRYLIKTRGQQVTLSCSPISGHRSVSWYQQTPGQGLQFLFEYFSETQRNKGNFPGRFSGRQFSNSRSEMNVSTLELGDSALYLCASSLTGFPIDEQFFGPGTRLTVL.

J is TRBJ1-5 and V is TRBV28; 7 positions agree with TRBD1. After removal of 5 bases from V and 4 bases from J, the junction contained 8 bases not matched to a gene. The CDR3 is 15 residues long. CDR1 is MDHEN and CDR2 is SYDVKM in the germline V gene. The CDR3 DNA sequence: TGTGCCAGCAGTCTGCGACAGGGACTTAATCAGCCCCAGCATTTT. Its translation: CASSLRQGLNQPQHF.

CDR3 residues: CASTGVAYYEQYF. The CDR3 DNA follows: TGTGCCTCGACAGGGGTGGCTTACTACGAGCAGTACTTC. V usage is TRBV10-3 and J usage is TRBJ2-7; 8 nucleotides align to TRBD1. The CDR3 spans 13 residues. The germline CDR1 and CDR2 sequences are ENHRY and SYGVKD. V gave up 11 bases and J gave up 3 bases; unmatched junction bases: 9.

The rearrangement links TRBV10-3 to TRBJ2-2; TRBD2 aligns across 8 bases. Trimming cost V 11 bases and J 6 bases; bases outside gene matches: 8. CDR1 is ENHRY, CDR2 SYGVKD, per germline. This CDR3 region has 13 residues. The DNA for the CDR3 is TGTGCCGTTAGCGGGATAGGATCCGGGGAGCTGTTTTTT. It translates to CAVSGIGSGELFF.

CDR3 bases: TGTGCCAGCTCACCCGACACCTACGAGCAGTACTTC. Its translation: CASSPDTYEQYF. The rearrangement joins TRBV18 to TRBJ2-5; D gene uncertain. The closer fit of TRBJ2-7 to the DNA end suggests the J call may be wrong. Germline loops: CDR1 KGHSH, CDR2 LQKENI. This CDR3 is 12 amino acids long.

V and J are TRBV28 and TRBJ2-2; D gene ambiguous. CDR3 size: 15 residues. V shed 5 bases and J shed 0 bases, with 10 bases lying between them. Germline CDR1 is MDHEN and CDR2 is SYDVKM. The CDR3 bases are TGTGCCAGCAGTGTTACCCAGTCGAACACCGGGGAGCTGTTTTTT. Protein product: CASSVTQSNTGELFF.

The gene calls are TRBV27 and TRBJ2-7; 10 bases align to TRBD1. This CDR3 is 15 amino acids long. V dropped 10 bases and J dropped 4; count of bases not matched to a gene: 13. From germline, CDR1 is MNHEY and CDR2 SMNVEV (reference sequence). CDR3 DNA: TGTGCCACCAGATCGGGGGACAGGGGCTCATACGAGCAGTACTTC. Translation: CATRSGDRGSYEQYF.

The rearrangement joins TRBV7-8 to TRBJ1-1; 7 bases line up with TRBD1. J lost 8 bases, V lost 9 bases, and 6 bases had no gene match. The CDR3 covers 11 residues. Germline CDR1 SGHVS, CDR2 FQNEAQ. The CDR3: CARGQAAEAFF. DNA for the CDR3: TGTGCCAGAGGACAGGCTGCGGAAGCTTTCTTT.

CDR3 nucleotides: TGTGCCAGCAGTGGACAGGCGGGTGGCTACACCTTC. It is translated as CASSGQAGGYTF. V usage is TRBV28 and J usage is TRBJ1-2; 7 nucleotides agree with TRBD1. V trimming: 5 bases; J trimming: 7 bases; junction bases outside the gene matches: 4. CDR1 is MDHEN and CDR2 is SYDVKM in the germline V gene. This CDR3 comprises 12 residues.

This chain joins TRBV5-1 and TRBJ2-7; no clear D gene. V was cut by 4 bases and J by 3 bases, with 23 bases left in between. The CDR3 sequence is 17 residues long. CDR1 is SGHRS and CDR2 is YFSETQ in the germline V gene. The CDR3 protein is CASSPDLYTSYYYEQYF. CDR3 sequence (DNA): TGCGCCAGCAGCCCGGACCTCTATACCTCCTATTACTACGAGCAGTACTTC.